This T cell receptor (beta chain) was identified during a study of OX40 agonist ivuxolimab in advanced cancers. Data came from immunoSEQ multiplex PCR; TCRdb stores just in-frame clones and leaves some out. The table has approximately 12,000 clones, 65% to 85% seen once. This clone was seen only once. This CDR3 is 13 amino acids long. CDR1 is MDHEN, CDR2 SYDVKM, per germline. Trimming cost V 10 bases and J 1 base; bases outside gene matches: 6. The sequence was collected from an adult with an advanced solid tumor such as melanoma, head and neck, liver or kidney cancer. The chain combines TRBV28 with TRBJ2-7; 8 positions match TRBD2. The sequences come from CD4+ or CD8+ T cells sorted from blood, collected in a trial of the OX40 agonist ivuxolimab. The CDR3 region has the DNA TGTGCCACTACCTTAGCGGGATCCTACGAGCAGTACTTC. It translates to CATTLAGSYEQYF. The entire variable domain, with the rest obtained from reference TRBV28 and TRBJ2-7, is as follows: DVKVTQSSRYLVKRTGEKVFLECVQDMDHENMFWYRQDPGLGLRLIYFSYDVKMKEKGDIPEGYSVSREKKERFSLILESASTNQTSMYLCATTLAGSYEQYFGPGTRLTVT.